This T cell receptor beta chain was observed in a study of cytomegalovirus exposure and HLA in healthy donors. Study overall: Out of fewer than 400 genotyped donors, less than 85% belonged to the Caucasian-associated ancestry cluster.

The ends were cut back, 3 bases at V and 2 bases at J, with 8 bases in the middle. The CDR3 is 14 amino acids. Germline V gives CDR1 SGHAT, CDR2 FQNNGV. Primers for the PCR totalled 60 Vbeta and 13 Jbeta. Measured with immunoSEQ multiplex PCR; TCRdb has only the in-frame clones, and not every one. Of some 120,000 clones in the sample, around two thirds are singletons; the top ten hold about 4.9%. The sequenced sample was PBMCs. The receptor was isolated from a man in his fifties or sixties in good health and CMV-seropositive. The chain is built from TRBV11-2 and TRBJ2-4, with D perhaps TRBD1 (5 bases). The DNA of the CDR3 is TGTGCCAGCAGCTTTCAGGGAACCAAAAACATTCAGTACTTC. Amino acids: CASSFQGTKNIQYF.